Following are 10 T cell receptor beta chains from one sample sequenced in a study of cytomegalovirus exposure and HLA in healthy donors. Amplification used 60 Vbeta primers and 13 Jbeta primers. TCRdb's copy holds only in-frame clones and misses some; the assay was immunoSEQ multiplex PCR. This sample yields fewer than 150,000 clones, of which around 76% are seen a single time; 2.8% belongs to the top ten. The sequenced sample consisted of PBMCs. All receptors derive from a male donor in good health and CMV-seronegative.

The chain employs TRBV30 and TRBJ1-2; 10 bases agree with TRBD1. Germline CDR1 reads GTSNPN; CDR2 reads SVGIG (reference sequence). The CDR3 sequence is 15 residues long. The ends lost 3 bases at V and 12 bases at J; junction bases unmatched: 16. In DNA form, the CDR3 reads TGTGCCTGGAGAGATACCGGGACAGGGGCCCACTGGGACACCTTC. This sequence encodes CAWRDTGTGAHWDTF. The complete variable domain, with remaining parts taken from reference TRBV30 and TRBJ1-2, reads SQTIHQWPATLVQPVGSPLSLECTVEGTSNPNLYWYRQAAGRGLQLLFYSVGIGQISSEVPQNLSASRPQDRQFILSSKKLLLSDSGFYLCAWRDTGTGAHWDTFGSGTRLTVV.

The chain joins TRBV9 to TRBJ2-7; D gene unclear. Germline V lookup: CDR1 SGDLS, CDR2 YYNGEE. The CDR3 is 13 residues long. The V gene lost 5 bases and the J gene lost 0 bases, with 9 bases spanning the gap. The CDR3 DNA is TGTGCCAGCAGTCCCACTTTCTCCTACGAGCAGTACTTC. It yields the protein CASSPTFSYEQYF. Filled out from reference TRBV9 and TRBJ2-7, the complete variable domain reads DSGVTQTPKHLITATGQRVTLRCSPRSGDLSVYWYQQSLDQGLQFLIQYYNGEERAKGNILERFSAQQFPDLHSELNLSSLELGDSALYFCASSPTFSYEQYFGPGTRLTVT.

The sample holds one count of this clone. In the same sample, other DNA sequences code for this CDR3. The rearrangement joins TRBV5-1 to TRBJ1-1; 9 bases fit TRBD1. The length of the CDR3 is 13 residues. Germline lookup yields CDR1 SGHRS and CDR2 YFSETQ. The J segment lost 4 bases and the V segment lost 6 bases, leaving 4 bases of the junction unmatched. This chain's CDR3 is CASKGDRVTEAFF. The CDR3 nucleotides are TGCGCCAGCAAGGGGGACAGGGTCACTGAAGCTTTCTTT.

The table lists this clone with a count of one. The chain is built from TRBV6-5 and TRBJ1-6; TRBD1 agrees at 10 bases. Trimming at V came to 5 bases and at J to 10 bases, leaving 5 bases not matched to a gene. The germline V gene has CDR1 MNHEY and CDR2 SVGAGI. The CDR3 loop spans 14 amino acids. CDR3 sequence reads: CASSDRDRGSPLHF. CDR3 in DNA: TGTGCCAGCAGTGACCGGGACAGGGGCTCACCCCTCCACTTT.

The chain is built from TRBV29-1 and TRBJ1-2, with 7 bases fitting TRBD1. The CDR3 spans 12 residues. The J segment lost 3 bases and the V segment lost 5 bases, leaving 3 bases of the junction unmatched. Germline lookup yields CDR1 SQVTM and CDR2 ANQGSEA. The CDR3 region has the DNA TGCAGCGTTTACAGGGGAGACTATGGCTACACCTTC. Translated: CSVYRGDYGYTF.

The rearrangement links TRBV5-6 to TRBJ2-5; 8 nucleotides agree with TRBD2. J lost 4 bases, V lost 6 bases, and 8 bases had no gene match. CDR1 SGHDT and CDR2 YYEEEE come from the germline V gene. The CDR3 is made up of 14 amino acids. CDR3 in amino acids: CASTLPGLGETQYF. The DNA for the CDR3 is TGTGCCAGCACCCTTCCGGGACTAGGAGAGACCCAGTACTTC.

The V gene is TRBV5-1, the J gene TRBJ2-5, with 9 bases identical to TRBD1. The CDR3 spans 14 residues. The V gene's germline CDR1 is SGHRS and CDR2 YFSETQ. V was clipped by 2 bases and J by 5 bases; unmatched bases: 4. CDR3 nucleotides: TGCGCCAGCAGCTTACAGGGGGCTTGGGAGACCCAGTACTTC. This codes for CASSLQGAWETQYF.

J is TRBJ1-5 and V is TRBV7-8; D unresolved. The CDR3 sequence is 13 residues long. Germline-derived CDR1 and CDR2 are SGHVS and FQNEAQ. Deletions cut 0 bases from V and 3 bases from J, with 3 bases between. The CDR3 sequence: CASSLAFNQPQHF. The CDR3 coding sequence is TGTGCCAGCAGCTTAGCCTTCAATCAGCCCCAGCATTTT.

V is TRBV4-1 and J is TRBJ2-7; 9 bases line up with TRBD2. V was pared by 3 bases and J by 2 bases, with 2 bases of the junction left unmatched. This CDR3 region has 14 residues. Germline V CDR1 and CDR2: MGHRA, YSYEKL. In DNA form, the CDR3 reads TGCGCCAGCAGCCAGGGACTAGCCACCTACGAGCAGTACTTC. Protein: CASSQGLATYEQYF.

The rearrangement joins TRBV6-5 to TRBJ2-5; maybe TRBD1 (5 bases). In germline, CDR1 is MNHEY, CDR2 SVGAGI. CDR3 length equals 11 residues. Trimming took off 6 bases at V and 13 bases at J, with 15 bases between the two ends. This CDR3 reads CASSRDSRAYF. The DNA for the CDR3 is TGTGCCAGCAGCCGAGACAGTCGAGCGTACTTC.